This T cell receptor (beta chain) was sequenced in a study of T-cell memory formation after mild COVID-19. Whole-study context: The two donors had largely donor-specific TCR clusters.

Germline V gene sequence: CDR1 KGHSH, CDR2 LQKENI. V lost 3 bases, J lost 8 bases, and 16 bases lay in between. This CDR3 has 14 amino acids. Constant-segment primers served in 5'RACE that generated TCR alpha and TCR beta cDNA libraries bearing sample barcodes and UMIs. TCRdb redid the calling of the 5' RACE reads with MiXCR, one entry per CDR3 protein. Of approximately 390,000 distinct CDR3 sequences detected, approximately 15% appear once; the ten largest clones hold roughly 21%. Sequencing was done on a sample of PBMCs or a T cell subset sorted from them (not recorded which). The chain is built from TRBV18 and TRBJ1-2; D is uncertain. The source is a man aged 18 to 30 who had mild COVID-19 (a few samples of this study predate the infection). Cell type and time point are not known. CDR3 residues: CASSPVDGSVGYTF. Written as DNA, the CDR3 is TGTGCCAGCTCACCGGTCGACGGGTCTGTGGGCTACACCTTC. The variable domain in full, completed from reference TRBV18 and TRBJ1-2, reads NAGVMQNPRHLVRRRGQEARLRCSPMKGHSHVYWYRQLPEEGLKFMVYLQKENIIDESGMPKERFSAEFPKEGPSILRIQQVVRGDSAAYFCASSPVDGSVGYTFGSGTRLTVV.